These 21 T cell receptor beta chains share one sample of origin, sequenced in a study of blood T cells in healthy people across ages. Sample-barcoded 5' priming and a J-beta primer mix drove a second PCR of roughly 7 to 11 cycles. In TCRdb, the 5' RACE reads were re-called with MiXCR into one record per CDR3 protein. The sample records 1.5 million to 2 million distinct CDR3 sequences, 35% to 50% being singletons. The sequenced material came from blood. The receptors were gathered from a human donor in good health.

This clonotype was found a few times. The chain links TRBV20-1 to TRBJ1-2; 7 bases are shared with TRBD1. With 5 bases clipped from V and 6 bases from J, the junction kept 12 bases outside the gene matches. This CDR3 comprises 14 residues. Germline CDR1 and CDR2: DFQATT and SNEGSKA (reference sequence). As DNA, the CDR3 is TGCAGTGCTCCCTCCCAGGGGGAATTTGATGGCTACACCTTC. Encoded protein: CSAPSQGEFDGYTF.

This clonotype was seen a few times. The gene calls are TRBV5-1 and TRBJ2-7; 8 bases align to TRBD1. Germline CDR1 is SGHRS and CDR2 is YFSETQ. Trimming removed 0 bases from V and 7 bases from J; junction bases left unmatched: 9. The CDR3 is 15 amino acids. The CDR3 coding sequence is TGCGCCAGCAGCTTGGACCCGGACAGGGTTGGGGAGCAGTACTTC. Protein: CASSLDPDRVGEQYF.

This clonotype came up once. As DNA, the CDR3 is TGTGCCAGCAGCTCCCAGGACAGGGAGGATGACACTGAAGCTTTCTTT. Protein sequence: CASSSQDREDDTEAFF. V usage is TRBV7-2 and J usage is TRBJ1-1, with TRBD1 matching 8 bases. The length of the CDR3 is 16 residues. J was trimmed by 3 bases and V by 4 bases; bases with no gene match: 10. The germline V gene has CDR1 SGHTA and CDR2 FQGNSA.

In DNA form, the CDR3 reads TGTGCCAGCAGCCACCGCGGAGGGAGCCCCTACAATGAGCAGTTCTTC. It yields the protein CASSHRGGSPYNEQFF. The gene calls are TRBV14 and TRBJ2-1, with a possible D match to TRBD2 (6 bases). V gave up 3 bases and J gave up 2 bases, with 14 bases separating them. From germline, CDR1 is SGHDN and CDR2 FVKESK. CDR3 size: 16 residues.

This chain uses TRBV12-5 with TRBJ1-1, with 8 bases that match TRBD1. Germline loops: CDR1 LGHNT, CDR2 FRNRAP. The CDR3 length is 14 residues. Trimming took 2 bases from V and 5 from J; bases not matched to a gene: 4. The CDR3 loop is CASGLPGGLTEAFF. The CDR3 bases are TGTGCTAGTGGTTTGCCAGGGGGCTTGACTGAAGCTTTCTTT.

The count of this clonotype is one. The rearrangement joins TRBV10-3 to TRBJ1-2; 9 bases line up with TRBD1. There are 16 residues in the CDR3. Trimming at V came to 9 bases and at J to 2 bases, leaving 13 bases not matched to a gene. Germline loops: CDR1 ENHRY, CDR2 SYGVKD. In DNA, the CDR3 is TGTGCCATGTGGGTGCAGCCGGGACAGGGAAACTATGGCTACACCTTC. Translation gives CAMWVQPGQGNYGYTF.

The table lists this clonotype with a few counts. This chain links TRBV28 with TRBJ1-4, with TRBD1 matching 8 bases. In germline, CDR1 is MDHEN, CDR2 SYDVKM. Trimming cost V 7 bases and J 4 bases; bases outside gene matches: 14. This CDR3 has 17 amino acids. CDR3 nucleotides: TGTGCCAGCAATACCCCAGCTCACAGGGGGATTAATGAAAAACTGTTTTTT. This translates into CASNTPAHRGINEKLFF.

For this clonotype: The junction shows a germline mismatch at one end, possibly a read error. The rearrangement links TRBV7-9 to TRBJ2-1, with D maybe TRBD2 (5 bases). The CDR3 is 15 residues long. CDR1 SEHNR and CDR2 FQNEAQ come from the germline V gene (reference sequence). For the CDR3, the DNA is TGTGCCGGCAGCCCGCCGGGGAACTCCTACAATGAGCAGTTCTTC. It yields the protein CAGSPPGNSYNEQFF.

This chain links TRBV28 with TRBJ2-7; no definite D call. V was trimmed by 7 bases and J by 1 base, leaving 20 bases between them. Germline-derived CDR1 and CDR2 are MDHEN and SYDVKM. CDR3 length: 16 amino acids. The DNA for the CDR3 is TGTGCCAGCACCAATACTCTAAGAACGGCTTCCTACGAGCAGTACTTC. Its translation is CASTNTLRTASYEQYF.

This clonotype was recorded at least ten times. The V gene is TRBV20-1, the J gene TRBJ2-3; TRBD2 matches at 7 bases. CDR1 is DFQATT and CDR2 is SNEGSKA in the germline V gene (reference sequence). The CDR3 consists of 18 residues. V shed 3 bases, J shed 2 bases, and the junction held 17 bases outside the gene matches. CDR3 sequence (DNA): TGCAGTGCTAGTTATCTGCTAGCGGACCCCTCCGTCACAGATACGCAGTATTTT. It yields the protein CSASYLLADPSVTDTQYF.

This clonotype was seen only a few times. This chain links TRBV6-5 with TRBJ1-1; TRBD1 agrees at 8 bases. The CDR3 runs to 14 residues. The V and J ends lost 2 bases and 5 bases, in that order; junction bases with no gene match: 4. Germline V lookup: CDR1 MNHEY, CDR2 SVGAGI. CDR3 DNA sequence: TGTGCCAGCAGTTACGGGACAGGTACAACTGAAGCTTTCTTT. It is translated as CASSYGTGTTEAFF.

The J gene is TRBJ2-1, the V gene TRBV4-3; the D is unclear. The V end was cut by 1 base, the J end by 5 bases, with 15 bases between. There are 16 residues in the CDR3. Germline values: CDR1 LGHNA, CDR2 YSLEER. The CDR3 protein is CASSQGNSNNDNEQFF. CDR3 DNA sequence: TGCGCCAGCAGCCAAGGGAACTCCAATAATGACAATGAGCAGTTCTTC.

The table lists this clonotype with a few counts. The rearrangement joins TRBV20-1 to TRBJ1-1, with D possibly being TRBD1 (5 bases). This CDR3 spans 14 amino acids. Germline V lookup: CDR1 DFQATT, CDR2 SNEGSKA (reference sequence). Trimming took 0 bases from V and 0 from J, leaving 8 bases between them. CDR3 in DNA: TGCAGTGCTAGAGATGAGGGGATGAACACTGAAGCTTTCTTT. Protein sequence: CSARDEGMNTEAFF.

This clonotype appeared many times. V is TRBV5-6 and J is TRBJ2-5; 10 positions agree with TRBD1. Per germline, CDR1 SGHDT and CDR2 YYEEEE. J lost 5 bases, V lost 0 bases, and 10 bases had no gene match. This CDR3 is 17 amino acids long. CDR3 bases: TGTGCCAGCAGCTTGGATCGGGACAGGGGCGTAGGGGAGACCCAGTACTTC. It is translated as CASSLDRDRGVGETQYF.

This chain uses TRBV5-8 with TRBJ1-2; TRBD1 might be the D (6 bases). The CDR3 has 15 residues. The V gene's germline CDR1 is SGHTS and CDR2 YDEGEE. The V and J ends lost 2 bases and 5 bases respectively, with 16 bases between them. The CDR3 nucleotides are TGTGCCAGCAGCTTAGGGGGGAATGAGATTTATGGCTACACCTTC. Amino acid sequence: CASSLGGNEIYGYTF. The full variable domain, in which reference TRBV5-8 and TRBJ1-2 provide the parts outside the CDR3, is EAGVTQSPTHLIKTRGQQATLRCSPISGHTSVYWYQQALGLGLQFLLWYDEGEERNRGNFPPRFSGRQFPNYSSELNVNALELEDSALYLCASSLGGNEIYGYTFGSGTRLTVV.

The chain joins TRBV29-1 to TRBJ1-1; D gene unclear. Germline-derived CDR1 and CDR2 are SQVTM and ANQGSEA. The CDR3 spans 12 residues. V dropped 5 bases and J dropped 1 base, with 8 bases sitting between them. CDR3 amino acids: CSVSDWNTEAFF. In DNA, the CDR3 is TGCAGCGTTAGTGATTGGAACACTGAAGCTTTCTTT.

The chain combines TRBV4-2 with TRBJ2-7, with 13 positions matching TRBD2. This CDR3 region has 18 residues. Looked up from germline, CDR1 is LGHNA and CDR2 is YNFKEQ. Unmatched junction bases numbered 10, after V lost 3 bases and J lost 2 bases. The CDR3 spells CASSHPRTSGGSTYEQYF. CDR3 coding DNA: TGTGCCAGCAGCCACCCTAGGACTAGCGGGGGAAGTACCTACGAGCAGTACTTC.

The chain has TRBV21-1 and TRBJ2-4; TRBD2 reflects the table's D call only, with no check against the DNA. TRBV21-1 is deemed a pseudogene. The CDR3 contains 17 residues. As DNA, the CDR3 is TGTGCCAGCAGCCGAAGAAGACCCGGGACAGTCAAAAACATTCAGTACTTC. Its translation is CASSRRRPGTVKNIQYF.

In its sample, this clonotype was seen a few times. The chain employs TRBV6-2 or TRBV6-3 and TRBJ1-2; 9 bases are shared with TRBD1. Trimming removed 5 bases from V and 5 bases from J; junction bases left unmatched: 9. The CDR3 consists of 15 residues. CDR1 and CDR2 from the germline V gene are MNHEY and SVGEGT. This CDR3 reads CASSTHPDRGYGYTF. CDR3 sequence (DNA): TGTGCCAGCAGTACACATCCGGACAGGGGTTATGGCTACACCTTC.

This clonotype was found a few times. J is TRBJ2-3 and V is TRBV29-1; maybe TRBD2 (5 bases). CDR1 and CDR2 (germline): SQVTM, ANQGSEA. This CDR3 is 14 amino acids long. The V end lost 7 bases, the J end lost 2 bases, and 16 bases lay between the germline ends. The CDR3 coding sequence is TGCAGCGCCGCCTCTCGCGGGTCCACAGATACGCAGTATTTT. Translated: CSAASRGSTDTQYF.

The J gene is TRBJ2-5, the V gene TRBV5-1, with D perhaps TRBD2 (5 bases). CDR1 is SGHRS, CDR2 YFSETQ, per germline. The CDR3 has 17 residues. V dropped 0 bases and J dropped 7 bases, with 22 bases sitting between them. CDR3 coding DNA: TGCGCCAGCAGCTTGGATCCTAGCTTAAGACCTGCCGGGACCCAGTACTTC. It encodes CASSLDPSLRPAGTQYF.